Listed below are T cell receptor beta chains from one sample, sequenced in a study of T cells after yellow fever vaccination. MiXCR, run by TCRdb on the 5' RACE reads, gives a single entry per CDR3 protein. The sample yields some 260,000 distinct CDR3 sequences, roughly 5% seen once. The starting material was CD4+ T cells sorted from PBMCs, obtained on the day of the yellow fever booster vaccination. These receptor sequences come from a man between 18 and 35 years old who received the YFV17D yellow fever vaccine. Both conserved end residues are part of each CDR3. The order of the fields is CDR3 length, V gene, D gene, clone size, J gene, CDR3 DNA, CDR3 protein. D genes are given only for firm matches. Expanded clones are given a class, and other clones once, few, many or no size at all.

14	TRBV19	-	many	TRBJ2-1	TGTGCCAGTGCATGGGGTCGCTCCTACAATGAGCAGTTCTTC	CASAWGRSYNEQFF
15	TRBV6-5	-	few	TRBJ1-6	TGTGCCAGCAGTTACCAACCCCGGGACCTTTCACCCCTCCACTTT	CASSYQPRDLSPLHF
13	TRBV6-5	TRBD1	few	TRBJ2-3	TGTGCCAGCAGTAACCGACAGGGCGGTACGCAGTATTTT	CASSNRQGGTQYF
15	TRBV4-3	-	many	TRBJ2-5	TGCGCCAGCAGCCAAGACGCGGGACTCCAAGAGACCCAGTACTTC	CASSQDAGLQETQYF
15	TRBV6-5	-	many	TRBJ2-6	TGTGCCAGCAGTTACGTTGGGAACGGGGCCAACGTCCTGACTTTC	CASSYVGNGANVLTF
17	TRBV28	TRBD1	many	TRBJ2-6	TGTGCCAGCAGGTCCGGACAGGGATTCTCTGGGGCCAACGTCCTGACTTTC	CASRSGQGFSGANVLTF
14	TRBV12-3/TRBV12-4	TRBD1	many	TRBJ2-1	TGTGCCAGCCAAGAGGTAACAGGGGTAGGTGAGCAGTTCTTC	CASQEVTGVGEQFF
15	TRBV5-6	-	-	TRBJ1-1	TGTGCCAGCAGCTTGTTGCGAGTTATGAACACTGAAGCTTTCTTT	CASSLLRVMNTEAFF
15	TRBV7-2	-	many	TRBJ2-2	TGTGCCAGCAGCTTCCAGCGTTCGAACACCGGGGAGCTGTTTTTT	CASSFQRSNTGELFF
17	TRBV7-2	-	few	TRBJ2-6	TGTGCCAGCAGCTTAGCGGGGGGGGCAGCTGGGGCCAACGTCCTGACTTTC	CASSLAGGAAGANVLTF
16	TRBV11-2	TRBD2	-	TRBJ2-5	TGTGCCAGCAGCTTAGTTGCGGGGGGACCACAAGAGACCCAGTACTTC	CASSLVAGGPQETQYF
13	TRBV7-9	-	few	TRBJ2-3	TGTGCCAGCACCACTAGCCGCACAGATACGCAGTATTTT	CASTTSRTDTQYF
16	TRBV7-6	TRBD2	few	TRBJ2-2	TGTGCCAGCAGTCACCCGGGACTAGCGAACACCGGGGAGCTGTTTTTT	CASSHPGLANTGELFF
13	TRBV7-8	-	few	TRBJ1-1	TGTGCCAGCAGCTTGGGGGTACTAACTGAAGCTTTCTTT	CASSLGVLTEAFF
12	TRBV2	-	few	TRBJ2-7	TGTGCCAGCAGCCCCAGGAGGAGCTTCGAGTACTTC	CASSPRRSFEYF
15	TRBV10-3	TRBD1	few	TRBJ2-2	TGTGCCATCAGTGGATCAGGGGGTGAGACCGGGGAGCTGTTTTTT	CAISGSGGETGELFF
13	TRBV6-5	TRBD1	-	TRBJ1-2	TGTGCCACCTCGACAGGGATGGTTAATGGCTACACCTTC	CATSTGMVNGYTF
12	TRBV6-2/TRBV6-3	-	few	TRBJ1-5	TGTGCCAGCAAAGCAGCCGATCAGCCCCAGCATTTT	CASKAADQPQHF
13	TRBV15	TRBD2	few	TRBJ2-7	TGTGCCACCAGCCGCGGAGCGGGGTACGAGCAGTACTTC	CATSRGAGYEQYF
16	TRBV14	TRBD1	-	TRBJ2-1	TGTGCCAGCAGCCACCGAGACAGGGGATTAAACAATGAGCAGTTCTTC	CASSHRDRGLNNEQFF
17	TRBV7-2	TRBD1	few	TRBJ2-1	TGTGCCAGCAGCCGCCGGGGGGCGGGGGACAGGGTGAATGAGCAGTTCTTC	CASSRRGAGDRVNEQFF
16	TRBV28	-	-	TRBJ2-1	TGTGCCAGCAGTGGCGCCCAGGGAAATACCTACAATGAGCAGTTCTTC	CASSGAQGNTYNEQFF
16	TRBV5-1	-	many	TRBJ2-1	TGCGCCAGCAGGCCCTCTAGCAGCTTCTCCTACAATGAGCAGTTCTTC	CASRPSSSFSYNEQFF
16	TRBV15	-	few	TRBJ2-4	TGTGCCACCCTTCGGGTCGGGGGCAGAACCAAAAACATTCAGTACTTC	CATLRVGGRTKNIQYF
14	TRBV18	TRBD1	-	TRBJ1-1	TGTGCCAGCTCACGGACAGGGGAAGATCCTGAAGCTTTCTTT	CASSRTGEDPEAFF
15	TRBV6-1	-	few	TRBJ2-2	TGTGCCAGCAGTGATCGAGGAGGGATCACCGGGGAGCTGTTTTTT	CASSDRGGITGELFF
17	TRBV12-3/TRBV12-4	TRBD1	many	TRBJ2-2	TGTGCCAGCAGCCTACCCGGGACAGCCAAACGGTCCGGGGAGCTGTTTTTT	CASSLPGTAKRSGELFF
15	TRBV7-9	-	-	TRBJ2-1	TGTGCCAGCAGGCGGGACAGTAGCTCCTACAATGAGCAGTTCTTC	CASRRDSSSYNEQFF
14	TRBV4-2	TRBD1	many	TRBJ2-7	TGTGCCAGCAGCCAAGACGGGACAGGGGACGAGCAGTACTTC	CASSQDGTGDEQYF
15	TRBV5-4	TRBD1	-	TRBJ2-3	TGTGCCAGCAGCTGGGGGACAGGGGTTACAGATACGCAGTATTTT	CASSWGTGVTDTQYF
13	TRBV5-6	-	few	TRBJ2-7	TGTGCCAGCAGCTCCAAAAGCTCTTACGAGCAGTACTTC	CASSSKSSYEQYF
13	TRBV5-1	-	many	TRBJ2-5	TGCGCCAGCAGGCTTGGTTACCGGGAGACCCAGTACTTC	CASRLGYRETQYF
14	TRBV4-3	-	-	TRBJ1-1	TGCGCCAGCAGCCAAGACGGGGGGCTTACTGAAGCTTTCTTT	CASSQDGGLTEAFF
16	TRBV6-6	TRBD2	few	TRBJ2-3	TGTGCCAGCAGAAAACTAGCGGGGGGTCACACAGATACGCAGTATTTT	CASRKLAGGHTDTQYF
13	TRBV10-3	-	few	TRBJ1-2	TGTGCCGACACCGGGACTGAGGGGTATGGCTACACCTTC	CADTGTEGYGYTF
14	TRBV4-2	TRBD2	-	TRBJ2-5	TGTGCCAGCAGTGGACTAGCGGGAAAAGAGACCCAGTACTTC	CASSGLAGKETQYF
13	TRBV19	-	-	TRBJ1-5	TGTGCCAGTAGTTGGGGGGCGAGTCAGCCCCAGCATTTT	CASSWGASQPQHF
12	TRBV21-1	-	few	TRBJ2-7	TGTGCCAGCAGACAGGGAACCTACGAGCAGTACTTC	CASRQGTYEQYF
13	TRBV30	-	-	TRBJ2-2	TGTGCCTGGAGGGGGTATTTCGCCGGGGAGCTGTTTTTT	CAWRGYFAGELFF
15	TRBV7-2	-	many	TRBJ2-3	TGTGCCAGCAGCTTAGAACCTCAGACCACAGATACGCAGTATTTT	CASSLEPQTTDTQYF
14	TRBV18	TRBD1	-	TRBJ1-3	TGTGCCAGCTCACACGACAGGGGCGGAAACACCATATATTTT	CASSHDRGGNTIYF
13	TRBV7-6	-	-	TRBJ1-6	TGTGCCAGCAGCATTCGGGGGCATTCACCCCTCCACTTT	CASSIRGHSPLHF